The 27 T cell receptor beta chains presented below share a single source sample, sequenced in a study of blood T cell repertoires in COVID-19. The method was immunoSEQ multiplex PCR; TCRdb's version includes in-frame clones alone and lacks a portion of them. The table includes roughly 150,000 clones, approximately 90% detected once. The sequenced sample consisted of peripheral blood. All receptors derive from a man aged 50 to 59 who had recovered from COVID-19.

This chain connects TRBV5-1 to TRBJ2-1; 10 bases align to TRBD2. This CDR3 comprises 13 residues. Per the germline V gene, CDR1 is SGHRS and CDR2 is YFSETQ. V gave up 2 bases and J gave up 8 bases; unmatched junction bases: 1. This CDR3 is CASSLGTSDEQFF. The CDR3 bases are TGCGCCAGCAGCTTAGGGACTAGCGATGAGCAGTTCTTC.

The V gene is TRBV29-1, the J gene TRBJ1-2, with D perhaps TRBD1 (5 bases). Germline loops: CDR1 SQVTM, CDR2 ANQGSEA. Trimming left V 0 bases short and J 8 bases short, with 16 bases between. This CDR3 is built from 14 residues. The CDR3 region is CSVEESVTGRGYTF. As DNA, the CDR3 is TGCAGCGTTGAAGAGTCCGTCACAGGACGAGGCTACACCTTC.

This chain connects TRBV5-1 to TRBJ2-3, with 7 bases aligning to TRBD2. Germline V gene sequence: CDR1 SGHRS, CDR2 YFSETQ. The CDR3 covers 15 residues. The trim removed 2 bases at V and 0 bases at J, leaving 3 bases unmatched. CDR3 DNA sequence: TGCGCCAGCAGCTTTGATAGCGGGAGCACAGATACGCAGTATTTT. It is translated as CASSFDSGSTDTQYF. Drawing the rest from reference TRBV5-1 and TRBJ2-3, the complete variable domain is KAGVTQTPRYLIKTRGQQVTLSCSPISGHRSVSWYQQTPGQGLQFLFEYFSETQRNKGNFPGRFSGRQFSNSRSEMNVSTLELGDSALYLCASSFDSGSTDTQYFGPGTRLTVL.

In nucleotides, the CDR3 is TGTGCCAGCAGTTACGGCCCCAAATCGATGGCGGGGGGGCCTGTTTCCCACGAGCAGTACTTC. Protein sequence: CASSYGPKSMAGGPVSHEQYF. The gene calls are TRBV6-2 or TRBV6-3 and TRBJ2-7; 9 positions agree with TRBD2. J lost 5 bases, V lost 2 bases, and 25 bases had no gene match. The CDR3 spans 21 residues. Germline CDR1 reads MNHEY; CDR2 reads SVGEGT.

This chain connects TRBV29-1 to TRBJ2-1, with D possibly being TRBD2 (6 bases). The CDR3 extends over 10 amino acids. V dropped 3 bases and J dropped 13 bases, with 10 bases sitting between them. Looked up from germline, CDR1 is SQVTM and CDR2 is ANQGSEA. CDR3 sequence: CSVDGGTQFF. The CDR3, as DNA: TGCAGCGTTGATGGCGGGACTCAGTTCTTC.

The chain links TRBV19 to TRBJ1-1; D may be TRBD1 (5 bases). The germline CDR1 and CDR2 sequences are LNHDA and SQIVND (reference sequence). Trimming removed 5 bases from V and 0 bases from J, with 16 bases in between. This CDR3 is built from 16 residues. CDR3 residues: CASSPTGGLMNTEAFF. CDR3 in DNA: TGTGCCAGTAGTCCCACCGGGGGGTTAATGAACACTGAAGCTTTCTTT.

The chain carries TRBV10-1 and TRBJ2-1; weak D call: TRBD1 (6 bases). V was pared by 4 bases and J by 0 bases, with 10 bases between. The CDR3 sequence is 15 residues long. CDR1 is WNHNN, CDR2 SYGVQD, per germline (reference sequence). The CDR3 sequence: CASSVTGSSYNEQFF. As DNA, the CDR3 is TGCGCCAGCAGTGTAACAGGGAGCTCCTACAATGAGCAGTTCTTC.

V usage is TRBV5-4 and J usage is TRBJ2-7, with 7 bases identical to TRBD1. Trimming at V came to 1 base and at J to 5 bases, leaving 9 bases not matched to a gene. The CDR3 is 15 residues long. The germline gives CDR1 SGHNT, CDR2 YYREEE (reference sequence). The CDR3 region is CASSLPGRGKDEQYF. The CDR3 nucleotides are TGTGCCAGCAGCTTGCCCGGCAGGGGGAAGGACGAGCAGTACTTC.

V gene TRBV25-1 combines with J gene TRBJ1-2; TRBD1 might be the D (5 bases). CDR1 and CDR2 from the germline V gene are MGHDK and SYGVNS. The CDR3 consists of 11 residues. V was cut by 8 bases and J by 3 bases, with 7 bases left in between. CDR3 amino acids: CASGGDYGYTF. In nucleotides, the CDR3 is TGTGCCAGCGGGGGGGACTATGGCTACACCTTC.

The chain couples TRBV3-1 (or the pseudogene TRBV3-2) to TRBJ2-7; tentative D call: TRBD1 (6 bases). Trimming left V 5 bases short and J 5 bases short, with 10 bases between. The CDR3 extends over 12 amino acids. Germline assignment: CDR1 LGHDT and CDR2 YNNKEL (reference sequence). CDR3 region: CASSVTGNEQYF. Written as DNA, the CDR3 is TGTGCCAGCAGCGTTACAGGGAACGAGCAGTACTTC.

CDR3 sequence (DNA): TGTGCAAGTCGCTTAGAACCTAGGACAGGCAGGGAGCAGTTCTTC. Protein product: CASRLEPRTGREQFF. This chain connects TRBV12-2 to TRBJ2-1; the D segment call TRBD1 is taken from the table without a DNA check. TRBV12-2 is a pseudogene segment. CDR3 length: 15 residues.

This clone is a singleton in its sample. V and J are TRBV5-1 and TRBJ2-7; 8 bases map to TRBD1. J was trimmed by 6 bases and V by 4 bases; bases with no gene match: 9. The CDR3 extends over 14 amino acids. Germline CDR1 reads SGHRS; CDR2 reads YFSETQ. The CDR3 region has the DNA TGCGCCAGCAGCGAAGTTCCCGGGACAGGCGAGCAGTACTTC. Translated: CASSEVPGTGEQYF.

A word on this clone: Other DNA sequences from this sample encode an identical CDR3 as well. The chain links TRBV18 to TRBJ1-4; D is uncertain. Looked up from germline, CDR1 is KGHSH and CDR2 is LQKENI. The CDR3 has 13 amino acids. With 0 bases removed from V and 8 bases from J, the gap between germline ends came to 7 bases. The CDR3, as DNA: TGTGCCAGCTCACCACCTCCTGGCGAAAAACTGTTTTTT. Encoded protein: CASSPPPGEKLFF.

The genes are TRBV2 and TRBJ2-6; D gene unclear. This CDR3 contains 16 residues. Trimming shortened V by 3 bases and J by 0 bases, and 9 bases separated the two germline ends. CDR1 is SNHLY and CDR2 is FYNNEI in the germline V gene. The CDR3 DNA follows: TGTGCCAGCAGTGATCGGCGGTCCTCTGGGGCCAACGTCCTGACTTTC. This sequence encodes CASSDRRSSGANVLTF.

The chain carries TRBV4-3 and TRBJ1-1, with D tentatively TRBD1 (6 bases). The CDR3 is 13 residues long. V was shortened by 1 base and J by 8 bases, with 11 bases between the two germline ends. Germline assignment: CDR1 LGHNA and CDR2 YSLEER. In DNA, the CDR3 is TGCGCCAGCAGCCAAGCGGGGGGCCGAGAAGCTTTCTTT. Translation: CASSQAGGREAFF.

This clone appeared a few times. The chain employs TRBV27 and TRBJ2-3; TRBD1 aligns across 9 bases. The CDR3 has 14 amino acids. CDR1 and CDR2 (germline): MNHEY, SMNVEV (reference sequence). J was trimmed by 3 bases and V by 6 bases; bases with no gene match: 4. CDR3 region: CASSPGTGTDTQYF. In DNA form, the CDR3 reads TGTGCCAGCAGCCCCGGGACAGGGACAGATACGCAGTATTTT.

The chain uses TRBV18 and TRBJ1-1, with D tentatively TRBD1 (5 bases). Trimming left V 6 bases short and J 1 base short, with 9 bases between. CDR3 length: 13 amino acids. Per the germline V gene, CDR1 is KGHSH and CDR2 is LQKENI. CDR3 nucleotides: TGTGCCAGCTCCTCCGACAGGAACACTGAAGCTTTCTTT. Its protein product is CASSSDRNTEAFF.

The chain combines TRBV19 with TRBJ2-7; 11 bases line up with TRBD2. Germline CDR1 reads LNHDA; CDR2 reads SQIVND (reference sequence). The CDR3 has 15 amino acids. After removal of 7 bases from V and 2 bases from J, the junction contained 7 bases not matched to a gene. The CDR3 is CASTISTSGTYEQYF. The CDR3 nucleotides read TGTGCCAGTACTATTTCGACTAGCGGGACCTACGAGCAGTACTTC.

The V call is TRBV30, the J call TRBJ1-4; D is ambiguous. Trimming pared 2 bases from V and 7 bases from J, leaving 8 bases between. Germline V gene data show CDR1 as GTSNPN and CDR2 as SVGIG (reference sequence). CDR3 length: 12 amino acids. CDR3 region: CAWSSRREKLFF. The CDR3 DNA is TGTGCCTGGAGTTCCCGTCGTGAAAAACTGTTTTTT.

This clone was picked up one time. The chain carries TRBV30 and TRBJ1-1; D remains ambiguous. Per the germline V gene, CDR1 is GTSNPN and CDR2 is SVGIG (reference sequence). The CDR3 sequence is 16 residues long. V lost 2 bases and J lost 1, with 17 bases in between. As DNA, the CDR3 is TGTGCCTGGAGTCCCGCTCCTCTAACAGCGAACACTGAAGCTTTCTTT. Translation: CAWSPAPLTANTEAFF.

V and J are TRBV4-3 and TRBJ1-6; 9 bases are shared with TRBD1. Per the germline V gene, CDR1 is LGHNA and CDR2 is YSLEER. The CDR3 is 14 residues long. V lost 4 bases, J lost 9 bases, and 4 bases stayed unmatched. The CDR3 sequence: CASSLDRGSSPLHF. CDR3 bases: TGCGCCAGCAGCCTTGACAGGGGGTCTTCACCCCTCCACTTT.

In regard to this clone: An end of the junction does not agree with germline; a read error may underlie this. This chain joins TRBV7-2 and TRBJ1-4; D is uncertain. This CDR3 has 14 residues. Germline V CDR1 and CDR2: SGHTA, FQGNSA. In DNA form, the CDR3 reads TGTGCCAGCAGCCTAGCGGGGAGTGGAGAAAAACTGTTTTTT. Translated: CASSLAGSGEKLFF.

This clone was observed a handful of times. The chain couples TRBV2 to TRBJ1-6; no reliable D call. CDR3 size: 12 residues. The germline gives CDR1 SNHLY, CDR2 FYNNEI. Deletions cut 3 bases from V and 11 bases from J, with 8 bases between. This chain's CDR3 is CASSEGFTPLHF. CDR3 in DNA: TGTGCCAGCAGTGAGGGCTTTACACCCCTCCACTTT.

The genes are TRBV9 and TRBJ2-1; 7 bases are a match to TRBD2. This CDR3 has 15 amino acids. V gave up 4 bases and J gave up 7 bases; unmatched junction bases: 11. Germline values: CDR1 SGDLS, CDR2 YYNGEE. Here the CDR3 DNA reads TGTGCCAGCAGCCCGCGACTAGCTATCGGTAATGAGCAGTTCTTC. Amino acid sequence: CASSPRLAIGNEQFF.

The chain joins TRBV3-1 (or the pseudogene TRBV3-2) to TRBJ2-6; 8 nucleotides align to TRBD1. The CDR3 spans 16 residues. CDR1 LGHDT and CDR2 YNNKEL come from the germline V gene (reference sequence). V lost 6 bases and J lost 2; bases outside the gene matches: 6. DNA of the CDR3: TGTGCCAGCAGACAGGGGGTATGGACTGGGGCCAACGTCCTGACTTTC. This gives the protein CASRQGVWTGANVLTF.

This clone is a singleton in its sample. The DNA for the CDR3 is TGTGCCAGCAGTTACTCGATGCGGGTGGTAAAACTGTTTTTT. Protein product: CASSYSMRVVKLFF. This chain links TRBV6-2 or TRBV6-3 with TRBJ1-4; D not certain. The CDR3 totals 14 residues. V lost 0 bases to trimming and J lost 10 bases, with 12 bases between them. CDR1 and CDR2 from the germline V gene are MNHEY and SVGEGT.

V is TRBV7-9 and J is TRBJ2-5; 11 positions match TRBD1. The CDR3 is 13 amino acids. With V trimmed by 8 bases and J by 4 bases, 3 bases remained unmatched. Germline V gene sequence: CDR1 SEHNR, CDR2 FQNEAQ (reference sequence). CDR3 sequence: CASEGQGGETQYF. In nucleotides, the CDR3 is TGTGCCAGCGAGGGACAGGGGGGAGAGACCCAGTACTTC.